This TCR beta chain was captured by sequencing in a study of cytomegalovirus exposure and HLA in healthy donors. This clone showed up just a few times. Its antigen remains unknown. Participants comprised healthy donors of bone marrow. Overall study results and limits: Most sequenced TCRs were rare (though some public TCRs occurred in many donors). In an earlier analysis, about 87% or about 30%: the productive usage of most TCR beta V segments.

Germline values: CDR1 SGHKS, CDR2 YYEKEE (reference sequence). V shed 0 bases and J 2 bases; nucleotides not matched to a gene: 5. This CDR3 spans 16 amino acids. PCR amplification relied on 60 Vbeta primers (plus 13 Jbeta primers). Profiling relied on immunoSEQ multiplex PCR, and the TCRdb table lists in-frame clones only, not all of them. Of about 110,000 clones in the sample, approximately 70% were seen once. This clonotype originated in a man in his thirties or forties in good health and CMV-seropositive. Sequenced input: PBMCs. The chain carries TRBV5-5 and TRBJ2-5, with 9 bases identical to TRBD2. The CDR3 reads CASSLAPAGGQETQYF. CDR3 nucleotide sequence: TGTGCCAGCAGCTTGGCCCCAGCGGGGGGTCAAGAGACCCAGTACTTC.